This record concerns one T cell receptor (beta chain) sequence. For unsorted PBMC, about 290 ng DNA per replicate equaled tens of thousands of T cell genomes. Repertoires were generated with immunoSEQ multiplex PCR, while TCRdb's copy carries only in-frame clones and drops some. The sample carries about 560,000 clones, roughly four fifths recorded once. Those who donated were healthy HIV-negative adults, with no recent acute infections or vaccinations reported. Researchers drew on approximately 92 million PBMCs for genomic DNA from unsorted samples. CDR1 and CDR2 (germline): LNHNV, YYDKDF (reference sequence). The CDR3 runs to 17 residues. The V end was cut by 5 bases, the J end by 0 bases, with 17 bases between. The data are from a study of shared clonotypes between healthy human individuals.

The sequencing sample was made of PBMCs. The clonotype was recovered from a middle-aged woman in good health. Some clones in this sample may be carry-over from other donors' samples. The rearrangement uses TRBV15 and TRBJ2-1; D remains unclear. The CDR3 bases are TGTGCCACCAGCTCCCGGATTCTGGCAGTCTCCTACAATGAGCAGTTCTTC. Its protein is CATSSRILAVSYNEQFF.